This TCR beta chain was recovered during a study of CD8 T cells in Susac syndrome. Roughly 0.45 to 1 ug RNA was reverse transcribed with random hexamers. The CDR3 of TCR beta was amplified by immunoSEQ multiplex PCR across 54 Vbeta and 13 Jbeta. Each CDR3 protein gets one entry after TCRdb re-called the immunoSEQ multiplex PCR reads with MiXCR. The profile shows approximately 110,000 distinct CDR3 sequences, around 94% of them singletons. In germline, CDR1 is DFQATT, CDR2 SNEGSKA (reference sequence). There are 13 residues in the CDR3. Trimming took 3 bases from V and 7 from J, leaving 12 bases between them.

The chain couples TRBV20-1 to TRBJ2-2; D is ambiguous. The TCR sequence derives from a human donor in good health. The specimen was CD4+ T cells from PBMCs. The CDR3 coding sequence is TGCAGTGCTAGTTTACTTGGGGACGGGGAGCTGTTTTTT. The encoded protein is CSASLLGDGELFF.